Detailed here is one T cell receptor beta chain. This clone was counted many times. Its antigen is not yet known. The read terminates 3 residues ahead of where the CDR3 ends, so the germline J gene completes it. CVID was diagnosed by standard criteria: serum IgG, IgA and/or IgM reduced below normal range, plus specific antibody deficiency. The CVID group comprised about 44 subjects, around 15 female and 30 or so male, aged about 9 to 65 years with a mean age of around 40. Both CVID patients and healthy controls were predominantly of Caucasian heritage. All CVID subjects had received replacement immunoglobulin therapy for at least one year at the time of study participation. No CVID subject was ill or taking immunomodulatory or immunosuppressive medication when blood was collected. Heparinized peripheral whole blood samples of roughly 5 to 9 ml were obtained from each donor. TCRbeta CDR3 repertoires were sequenced from genomic DNA of adults with common variable immune deficiency (CVID) and healthy adult controls. Diluted blood was subjected to density centrifugation over Hypaque 1077 or Ficoll-Paque for isolation of peripheral blood mononuclear cells. Genomic DNA was obtained from unsorted mononuclear cells using either Qiagen column purification or a centrifugation-based method.

These data belong to a study of T cell clonality in common variable immunodeficiency (dated by TCRdb to about 2015). Overall results and qualifications from the work: TCRbeta clonality was higher in CVID subjects than in healthy controls (t-test p = 0.018), and the increase was most characteristic of about a third of subjects. Reportedly, TCRbeta sequences from CVID had fewer deletions and N-nucleotide insertions, and highly modified clones with 13 or more V deletions were absent from CVID. Differences among patients in the CVID cohort limited the correlations between repertoire features and clinical complications. Although equal DNA input was used, an average of approximately 74,000 unique sequences per sample was obtained for controls, compared with about 31,547 for CVID samples. CVID subjects shared fewer TCRbeta clones with each other than healthy controls did (p < 0.0001). According to the authors, figuring out what caused the increased clonality in CVID would require sequencing the repertoires of T cell subpopulations.

For sequencing input, CVID and control samples contributed equivalent amounts of genomic DNA. For every sample, a 60 bp segment covering the rearranged TCRbeta CDR3 region was amplified and then sequenced. The immunoSEQ assay, a bias-corrected multiplex PCR combined with high-throughput sequencing, was used to amplify TCRbeta. On the study's bioinformatics: Every unique nucleotide sequence was considered a clone and was annotated with V, D and J genes, copy number and frequency. Sequences were labeled productive if in frame, and non-productive if out of frame or containing stop codons. As previously described, clonality was computed from Shannon's entropy. Mean CDR3 Kyte-Doolittle hydropathy was derived from the predicted amino acid sequences of productive clones. Using the R hclust function, scaled V gene usage was clustered hierarchically with Manhattan distance and complete linkage. Sharing of clones by CDR3 amino acid sequence was evaluated by resampling 12 repertoires per group over 100 rounds. The repertoires were searched for 65 to 80 published EBV-specific and some 240 published CMV-specific TCRbeta sequences. A couple of CVID samples that yielded fewer than 10,000 sequences were excluded from the analysis, so 42 CVID repertoires were retained. The immuneACCESS repertoire file appears here via TCRdb, limited to in-frame rearrangements. These files lack a portion of the clones; in checked studies, under half of the deficit traces to unresolved V genes, and the cause of the others is not known. The DNA gave D and trimming, while V, J and clone size come from that table. The table shows more than 20,000 clones here, with no singletons. Together, the top ten hold about 2.1% of the sample.

Per the germline V gene (reference sequence), DFQATT is the CDR1 and SNEGSKA is the CDR2. V gives up 0 bases and J gives up 5 bases, and the segment between their germline ends measures 12 bases. The CDR3 runs 14 amino acids, cysteine and phenylalanine included. Only the CDR3 bases that were read are kept: 33 of them, in frame from base 1. This sequence was found in a human donor with common variable immunodeficiency. The source material was peripheral blood mononuclear cells. This chain is built from TRBV20-1 and TRBJ2-3; the D segment could be TRBD1, given 7 matching bases. The CDR3 here reads CSARDPRGEDTQYF. CDR3 DNA, as far as it was read: TGCAGTGCTAGAGATCCCAGGGGGGAAGATACG.